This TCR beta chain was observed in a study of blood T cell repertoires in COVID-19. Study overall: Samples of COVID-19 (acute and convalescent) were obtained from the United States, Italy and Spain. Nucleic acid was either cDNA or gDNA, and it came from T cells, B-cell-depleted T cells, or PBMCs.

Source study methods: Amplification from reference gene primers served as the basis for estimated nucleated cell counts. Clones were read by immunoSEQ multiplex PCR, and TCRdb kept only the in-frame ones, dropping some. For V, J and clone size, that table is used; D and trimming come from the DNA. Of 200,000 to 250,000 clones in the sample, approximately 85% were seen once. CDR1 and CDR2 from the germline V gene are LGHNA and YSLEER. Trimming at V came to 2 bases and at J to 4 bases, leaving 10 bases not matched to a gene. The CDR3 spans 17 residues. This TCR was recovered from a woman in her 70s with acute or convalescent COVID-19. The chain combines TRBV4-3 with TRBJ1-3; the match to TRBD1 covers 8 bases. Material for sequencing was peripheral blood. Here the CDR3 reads CASSQTGGLGSGNTIYF. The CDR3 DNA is TGCGCCAGCAGCCAAACAGGGGGTTTAGGTTCAGGAAACACCATATATTTT.